This T cell receptor (beta chain) was sequenced in a study of cytomegalovirus exposure and HLA in healthy donors. General observations from the study: Researchers reported in a later analysis that common viral pathogens appeared linked to several top clusters.

Use of 60 Vbeta and 13 Jbeta primers characterized the PCR. Repertoires were generated with immunoSEQ multiplex PCR, while TCRdb's copy carries only in-frame clones and drops some. The table lists about 130,000 clones, about 74% of them singletons. A word on this clone: Its antigen is undetermined.

The CDR3 consists of 17 residues. Germline-derived CDR1 and CDR2 are SGHTA and FQGNSA. The V end was cut by 5 bases, the J end by 2 bases, with 18 bases between. Source material: PBMCs. This TCR came from a woman aged 45-65 years in good health and CMV-seropositive. This sequence joins TRBV7-2 and TRBJ2-2, with D perhaps matching TRBD1 (6 bases). For the CDR3, the DNA is TGTGCCAGCAGCCCCGGGACGCAGGACAGAAACACCGGGGAGCTGTTTTTT. Its translation is CASSPGTQDRNTGELFF.